Each of the 20 T cell receptor beta chains below was sequenced from the same sample in a study of blood T cell repertoires in COVID-19. This table comes from immunoSEQ multiplex PCR, and its TCRdb copy is limited to in-frame clones, with some not included. The sample yields roughly 100,000 clones, 70% to 90% seen once. The sample consisted of peripheral blood. These TCRs come from a man aged 50-59 years with active COVID-19.

The chain uses TRBV4-1 and TRBJ1-4; 8 positions agree with TRBD1. V shed 4 bases, J shed 7 bases, and the junction held 5 bases outside the gene matches. Germline V gene data show CDR1 as MGHRA and CDR2 as YSYEKL. This CDR3 spans 14 amino acids. The CDR3 here is CASSPDRGGEKLFF. The CDR3 region has the DNA TGCGCCAGCAGCCCAGACAGGGGCGGTGAAAAACTGTTTTTT.

The CDR3 sequence: CASSRTGNEKLFF. In DNA form, the CDR3 reads TGTGCCAGCAGCCGGACAGGGAACGAAAAACTGTTTTTT. V and J are TRBV7-2 and TRBJ1-4, with 8 bases identical to TRBD1. The germline V gene encodes CDR1 SGHTA and CDR2 FQGNSA. Trimming removed 5 bases from V and 8 bases from J; junction bases left unmatched: 4. This CDR3 is built from 13 residues.

The rearrangement uses TRBV4-2 and TRBJ2-1; 10 bases are a match to TRBD2. Per germline, CDR1 LGHNA and CDR2 YNFKEQ. The CDR3 consists of 16 residues. The trim removed 4 bases at V and 9 bases at J, leaving 12 bases unmatched. The CDR3, as DNA: TGTGCCAGCAGCCTAGAGAGTAGCGGGGGGCCCGGTGAGCAGTTCTTC. The encoded protein is CASSLESSGGPGEQFF.

The V call is TRBV5-1, the J call TRBJ2-5; 7 nucleotides agree with TRBD2. The CDR3 length is 14 residues. Unmatched junction bases numbered 6, after V lost 4 bases and J lost 3 bases. Germline CDR1 is SGHRS and CDR2 is YFSETQ. CDR3 in amino acids: CASSPAGNEETQYF. The CDR3, as DNA: TGCGCCAGCAGCCCAGCGGGGAACGAAGAGACCCAGTACTTC.

The chain joins TRBV27 to TRBJ2-5, with 11 bases that match TRBD2. V gave up 5 bases and J gave up 8 bases; unmatched junction bases: 10. Germline CDR1 MNHEY, CDR2 SMNVEV (reference sequence). The CDR3 runs 15 residues. CDR3 region: CASSPQTSGAETQYF. The CDR3 coding sequence is TGTGCCAGCAGTCCCCAGACTAGCGGGGCAGAAACCCAGTACTTC.

J is TRBJ2-3 and V is TRBV7-3; a possible D gene is TRBD1 (6 bases). The CDR3 is made up of 14 amino acids. Per germline, CDR1 SGHTA and CDR2 FQGTGA. Deletions cut 2 bases from V and 5 bases from J, with 11 bases between. The CDR3 loop is CASSLSGVGDTQYF. The CDR3 DNA reads as TGTGCCAGCAGCTTATCAGGGGTGGGAGATACGCAGTATTTT.

This clone was detected only once. Other DNA sequences in the sample encode the same CDR3. The chain employs TRBV12-3 or TRBV12-4 and TRBJ1-5; the D is unclear. The V end was cut by 5 bases, the J end by 0 bases, with 5 bases between. The CDR3 runs 13 residues. CDR3 sequence reads: CASSRDSNQPQHF. CDR3 bases: TGTGCCAGCAGTCGGGATAGCAATCAGCCCCAGCATTTT.

This chain uses TRBV15 with TRBJ1-6; unclear D gene. Per germline, CDR1 LNHNV and CDR2 YYDKDF (reference sequence). The CDR3 spans 15 residues. Trimming cost V 0 bases and J 10 bases, with 13 bases left between them. The CDR3 DNA reads TGTGCCACCAGCAGAGACACGGGAGGGCGCTCACCCCTCCACTTT. Translating gives CATSRDTGGRSPLHF.

J is TRBJ1-3 and V is TRBV5-1, with D unclear. Germline CDR1 and CDR2: SGHRS and YFSETQ. Trimming cost V 4 bases and J 2 bases, with 10 bases left between them. This CDR3 spans 14 amino acids. Here the CDR3 reads CASSEASTGNTIYF. Here the CDR3 DNA reads TGCGCCAGCAGCGAGGCGTCCACTGGAAACACCATATATTTT. The full variable domain, in which reference TRBV5-1 and TRBJ1-3 provide the parts outside the CDR3, is KAGVTQTPRYLIKTRGQQVTLSCSPISGHRSVSWYQQTPGQGLQFLFEYFSETQRNKGNFPGRFSGRQFSNSRSEMNVSTLELGDSALYLCASSEASTGNTIYFGEGSWLTVV.

This chain connects TRBV5-1 to TRBJ2-1; 7 nucleotides align to TRBD2. The CDR3 runs 18 residues. CDR1 is SGHRS and CDR2 is YFSETQ in the germline V gene. With 1 base clipped from V and 4 bases from J, the junction kept 14 bases outside the gene matches. DNA for the CDR3: TGCGCCAGCAGCTTGCGAGGGCCCGCGACGGGGGGATACAATGAGCAGTTCTTC. Its translation: CASSLRGPATGGYNEQFF.

This sequence joins TRBV29-1 and TRBJ1-6; weak D call: TRBD1 (6 bases). The CDR3 contains 14 residues. Deletions cut 5 bases from V and 6 bases from J, with 14 bases between. The germline V gene encodes CDR1 SQVTM and CDR2 ANQGSEA. The CDR3 sequence: CSVRLDSPNSPLHF. The CDR3 DNA sequence: TGCAGCGTTCGTCTGGACAGCCCTAATTCACCCCTCCACTTT.

The chain has TRBV18 and TRBJ1-1; no firm D call. The CDR3 consists of 14 residues. Germline V gene sequence: CDR1 KGHSH, CDR2 LQKENI. V was shortened by 4 bases and J by 1 base, with 10 bases between the two germline ends. The CDR3 DNA follows: TGTGCCAGCTCACTCATTGACACGAACACTGAAGCTTTCTTT. Its translation: CASSLIDTNTEAFF.

The V gene is TRBV4-3, the J gene TRBJ1-4, with D uncertain. The germline CDR1 and CDR2 sequences are LGHNA and YSLEER. V was pared by 5 bases and J by 8 bases, with 18 bases between. This CDR3 has 15 residues. The DNA for the CDR3 is TGCGCCAGCAGCTCCGATCCCGACCGGCGGGAAAAACTGTTTTTT. Protein sequence: CASSSDPDRREKLFF.

The CDR3 DNA follows: TGCGCCAGCAGCCAAGGACTAGCGGCGACCCAGTACTTC. Translated: CASSQGLAATQYF. The J gene is TRBJ2-5, the V gene TRBV4-1, with 9 nucleotides matching TRBD2. From germline, CDR1 is MGHRA and CDR2 YSYEKL. CDR3 length: 13 amino acids. The V and J ends lost 1 base and 7 bases, in that order; junction bases with no gene match: 1.

The rearrangement joins TRBV6-6 to TRBJ1-5, with 7 positions matching TRBD1. The CDR3 sequence is 14 residues long. CDR1 and CDR2 from the germline V gene are MNHNY and SVGAGI (reference sequence). V gave up 2 bases and J gave up 6 bases; unmatched junction bases: 4. This chain's CDR3 is CASSYRGHGQPQHF. In DNA, the CDR3 is TGTGCCAGCAGTTACAGGGGGCACGGTCAGCCCCAGCATTTT.

The DNA of the CDR3 is TGCGCCAGCAGCCAAGATACGGGCTCTGGAAACACCATATATTTT. Encoded protein: CASSQDTGSGNTIYF. This rearrangement joins TRBV4-1 to TRBJ1-3; D not certain. The germline CDR1 and CDR2 sequences are MGHRA and YSYEKL. V shed 0 bases and J shed 0 bases, with 6 bases lying between them. The CDR3 contains 15 residues.

This CDR3 reads CASSLRQIYTDTQYF. For the CDR3, the DNA is TGTGCCAGCAGCTTGCGACAGATCTACACAGATACGCAGTATTTT. The V call is TRBV7-2, the J call TRBJ2-3, with D perhaps matching TRBD1 (5 bases). In germline, CDR1 is SGHTA, CDR2 FQGNSA. Trimming removed 3 bases at V and 2 bases at J, with 12 bases between. The CDR3 runs to 15 residues.

This chain uses TRBV4-1 with TRBJ1-2; possible D gene TRBD1, 5 bases. Germline loops: CDR1 MGHRA, CDR2 YSYEKL. This CDR3 spans 14 amino acids. Between the trimmed V and J ends, which lost 4 bases and 8 bases, there was a span of 17 bases. This CDR3 is CASSPKGAVRGYTF. CDR3 nucleotide sequence: TGCGCCAGCAGCCCTAAAGGGGCGGTTAGGGGCTACACCTTC.

The chain links TRBV5-6 to TRBJ2-1; tentative D call: TRBD1 (5 bases). The CDR3 has 18 residues. Trimming took off 4 bases at V and 1 base at J, with 21 bases between the two ends. The V gene's germline CDR1 is SGHDT and CDR2 YYEEEE. The CDR3 protein is CASSQMDIVEFSYNEQFF. The CDR3 DNA reads TGTGCCAGCAGCCAGATGGACATCGTTGAATTTTCCTACAATGAGCAGTTCTTC.

This clone appeared once. The CDR3 DNA reads as TGTGCCAGCAGTGAGGAGGCTAGCGCGTATAATGAGCAGTTCTTC. Translation: CASSEEASAYNEQFF. The chain is built from TRBV2 and TRBJ2-1, with a tentative D call TRBD2 (6 bases). The CDR3 extends over 15 amino acids. Per germline, CDR1 SNHLY and CDR2 FYNNEI. Trimming took off 3 bases at V and 7 bases at J, with 16 bases between the two ends.